This TCR beta chain comes out of a study of radiotherapy plus CTLA-4 blockade in lung cancer. Study-level results: Blood TCR clones of tumor origin expanded after radiotherapy plus ipilimumab.

Trimming took off 2 bases at V and 0 bases at J, with 10 bases between the two ends. The germline V gene has CDR1 SGHVS and CDR2 FQNEAQ. This CDR3 comprises 15 residues. For this clone: Its cognate antigen is unknown.

Produced via immunoSEQ multiplex PCR; TCRdb's table is partial and in-frame only. This table holds about 66,000 clones, about four fifths found once. Sequenced material: peripheral blood, taken from a patient treated with radiotherapy plus ipilimumab. The sequence was collected from a human donor with non-small cell lung cancer who had a partial response to radiotherapy plus ipilimumab. The J gene is TRBJ1-2, the V gene TRBV7-8, with D unclear. CDR3 region: CASSLSTGTNYGYTF. Written as DNA, the CDR3 is TGTGCCAGCAGCTTATCGACGGGAACTAACTATGGCTACACCTTC.